This paragraph reports one T cell receptor (beta chain). This clonotype was seen repeatedly, ten times or more. Its binding antigen is unknown. Qualities for individual bases were not recorded, and no much larger clone is one base off. TCR beta CDR3 regions were amplified from RNA transcripts. The first round of RT-PCR for the TCR CDR3 was performed with the HTBI primer set and the Qiagen OneStep RT-PCR kit. Libraries were constructed in a second round of multiplex PCR, after which size selection and purification were performed. Libraries were sequenced paired-end with 100 bp reads on an Illumina HiSeq2000. Regarding the original processing steps: SOAPnuke was used to process the raw data, throwing out any read that contained adapters or uncalled bases, had a mean Phred below 15, or lacked an exact constant-primer or identifier match. COPE v1.2.5 was used to merge high-quality paired reads, and clonotypes were defined as unique nucleotide sequences. Clonotypes were aligned to IMGT TRBV, TRBD and TRBJ reference segments using MiTCR v1.1. Only V-J combinations with frequency above 0.0001, covering 99% to 99.2% of repertoires, were analysed. A TCS score was defined as the ratio between F50 (clonal expansion) and ExV (chaos), using BLOSUM62-based TCRdist between CDR3 peptides within each V-J. Welch's t-statistics and random forest reduced approximately 520 V-J features to roughly 13, which were used in a naive Bayes classifier (R e1071). The public reads were run again by TCRdb, first through fastp at Q25 and then through MiXCR, and only productive beta chains were kept. Entries that share a CDR3 protein sequence are merged under the most common genes and DNA. The V and J calls were not made by the authors but by TCRdb's processing. A total of roughly 250,000 distinct CDR3 sequences appear in this sample, over 15% of them only once. The ten biggest clones cover more than 25% of the sample.

Ophthalmopathy patients had moderately to severely active disease, Clinical Activity Score of at least 3, NOSPECS grade of at least 4, and duration under 3 months. Patients with uncontrolled infections, other autoimmune diseases, pregnancy or lactation were excluded. Clinical symptoms, serum thyroxine and TRAb, thyroid ultrasound, and orbital computed tomography formed the basis for the diagnoses. Ficoll-Paque density gradient centrifugation was used to isolate PBMCs from approximately 10 ml of fresh peripheral blood. Trizol reagent was used to extract total RNA, and RNA quality was then checked on an Agilent 2100 Bioanalyzer. These data are taken from a study of T cells in Graves' hyperthyroidism and ophthalmopathy (dated by TCRdb to about 2019). Background for the entire study: Peripheral blood was sampled at the time of initial diagnosis, prior to any treatment. The 100 discovery patients were randomly split 7:3 into training and test sets. Thyroid tissue and blood T-cell repertoires from more than five Graves' hyperthyroidism patients were also compared in the study. After blood sampling, hyperthyroidism patients were treated with methimazole at a starting dose of 30 mg daily, and ophthalmopathy patients were treated with high-dose intravenous methylprednisolone. Prospective prediction of ophthalmopathy was tested in an independent validation cohort of some 19 hyperthyroidism patients and 17 patients who later progressed to ophthalmopathy. A discovery cohort of approximately 100 patients, about 40 with Graves' ophthalmopathy and 55 to 60 with stable Graves' hyperthyroidism, was used to find distinguishing TCR V-J signatures. According to the paper, TCR Vbeta CDR3 sequencing was carried out on about 140 peripheral blood samples, which came from fewer than 50 ophthalmopathy, about 75 hyperthyroidism and roughly 17 progressor patients.

Ends trimmed: V by 4 bases, J by 1 base; bases unmatched to a gene: 7. The CDR3 holds 18 amino acids from the cysteine to the phenylalanine. Only CDR3 DNA is held: 54 bases, read in frame from base 1. Here is what the overall study found, with its caveats: Sample size was not statistically predetermined, and investigators were not blinded to group allocation. Most expanded thyroid clonotypes (frequency above 0.001) were also found in blood, which suggests that blood repertoires may mirror thyroid immune responses. In validation, the model predicted progression to ophthalmopathy a median of roughly 6.5 months before onset, with roughly 68% sensitivity and about 75% specificity. A 13 V-J signature model separated ophthalmopathy from stable hyperthyroidism, with 87.88% sensitivity and around 84% specificity in cross-validation and 80%/75% in testing.

The rearranged chain carries TRBV12-3 or TRBV12-4 and TRBJ2-1, with 13 bases in between that match TRBD2. The specimen was blood. This clonotype originated in a woman between 18 and 29 years old with Graves' ophthalmopathy. The CDR3 region: CASSYLGLAGDSYNEQFF. In nucleotides, the sequence is TGTGCCAGCAGTTATCTAGGACTAGCGGGAGATTCCTACAATGAGCAGTTCTTC.